These 24 T cell receptor beta chains came from one sample sequenced in a study of PD-L1 blockade in urothelial cancer (dated by TCRdb to the late 2010s). To prepare the library, the immunoSEQ multiplex PCR assay was applied. Drawn from immuneACCESS, this table holds only the in-frame rearrangements with V and J called that TCRdb kept. Clones are partly lost; checked studies trace under half to an unresolved V gene and leave the rest unexplained. This sample holds 35,000 or so clones; nearly 85% were observed only once. 15% to 18% of the sample is in the top ten clones. What this sample's time point label stands for: pretreatment peripheral blood. Sequenced material: PBMCs, taken around atezolizumab (anti-PD-L1) treatment. The receptors derive from a man in his 60s with urothelial cancer.

The V gene is TRBV7-9, the J gene TRBJ1-2, with D possibly being TRBD1 (5 bases). V was shortened by 5 bases and J by 7 bases, with 14 bases between the two germline ends. Germline assignment: CDR1 SEHNR and CDR2 FQNEAQ (reference sequence). This CDR3 is built from 13 residues. The CDR3 DNA is TGTGCCAGCAGCGCCGACAGCCCCCTTGGCTACACCTTC. This encodes CASSADSPLGYTF.

This clone was observed a single time. The chain couples TRBV10-3 to TRBJ2-7; 9 bases are shared with TRBD1. The CDR3 is 12 residues long. CDR1 and CDR2 (germline): ENHRY, SYGVKD. V shed 9 bases, J shed 1 base, and the junction held 1 base outside the gene matches. The CDR3 reads CAIGQGSYEQYF. CDR3 nucleotides: TGTGCCATAGGACAGGGGTCCTACGAGCAGTACTTC.

The chain uses TRBV7-2 and TRBJ2-7, with 7 bases identical to TRBD2. J lost 2 bases, V lost 3 bases, and 4 bases had no gene match. The CDR3 spans 14 residues. Looked up from germline, CDR1 is SGHTA and CDR2 is FQGNSA. The CDR3, as DNA: TGTGCCAGCAGCTTCATAGCGGGTACCTACGAGCAGTACTTC. It yields the protein CASSFIAGTYEQYF.

The chain combines TRBV5-1 with TRBJ2-1; TRBD2 agrees at 7 bases. The length of the CDR3 is 13 residues. V dropped 5 bases and J dropped 7; count of bases not matched to a gene: 6. The germline CDR1 and CDR2 sequences are SGHRS and YFSETQ. In DNA form, the CDR3 reads TGCGCCAGCAGTGTGGGAGGGAGTAATGAGCAGTTCTTC. It is translated as CASSVGGSNEQFF.

CDR3 region: CATSRELAGKPYEQYF. Here the CDR3 DNA reads TGTGCCACCAGCAGAGAATTAGCGGGCAAACCCTACGAGCAGTACTTC. V gene TRBV15 combines with J gene TRBJ2-7, with 7 bases identical to TRBD2. The germline gives CDR1 LNHNV, CDR2 YYDKDF (reference sequence). The ends lost 0 bases at V and 2 bases at J; junction bases unmatched: 7. The CDR3 runs to 16 residues.

This clone appeared a few times. The rearrangement uses TRBV30 and TRBJ1-2; D might be TRBD1 (6 bases). Per germline, CDR1 GTSNPN and CDR2 SVGIG (reference sequence). CDR3 length: 12 residues. Between the trimmed V and J ends, which lost 4 bases and 8 bases, there was a span of 14 bases. The CDR3 nucleotides are TGTGCCTGGAAAGAGCCCCAGGGGGGCTACACCTTC. Protein: CAWKEPQGGYTF.

V gene TRBV28 combines with J gene TRBJ1-2, with D possibly matching TRBD1 (5 bases). Germline V CDR1 and CDR2: MDHEN, SYDVKM. This CDR3 has 16 amino acids. V was clipped by 1 base and J by 4 bases, with 16 bases between them. CDR3 loop: CASSLSQEGWPYGYTF. The DNA of the CDR3 is TGTGCCAGCAGTTTATCGCAGGAGGGGTGGCCCTATGGCTACACCTTC.

The V call is TRBV7-9, the J call TRBJ2-1; 7 nucleotides align to TRBD1. Germline CDR1 reads SEHNR; CDR2 reads FQNEAQ (reference sequence). V was pared by 6 bases and J by 2 bases, with 7 bases of the junction left unmatched. The length of the CDR3 is 15 residues. The CDR3 region is CASSYLTGTYNEQFF. CDR3 DNA: TGTGCCAGCAGTTATCTGACAGGGACCTACAATGAGCAGTTCTTC.

The chain uses TRBV5-1 and TRBJ2-5; D is unclear. This CDR3 is 14 amino acids long. CDR1 SGHRS and CDR2 YFSETQ come from the germline V gene. V was shortened by 0 bases and J by 1 base, with 7 bases between the two germline ends. CDR3 sequence reads: CASSLGGSQETQYF. CDR3 DNA sequence: TGCGCCAGCAGCTTGGGAGGATCCCAAGAGACCCAGTACTTC.

The chain couples TRBV28 to TRBJ2-7; the D gene is possibly TRBD2 (6 bases). Germline-derived CDR1 and CDR2 are MDHEN and SYDVKM. V dropped 2 bases and J dropped 9 bases, with 14 bases sitting between them. CDR3 size: 13 residues. In DNA, the CDR3 is TGTGCCAGCAGTTTACGGGGGTCGGGTCTGCAGTACTTC. Protein product: CASSLRGSGLQYF.

The chain is built from TRBV2 and TRBJ2-5; D is perhaps TRBD2 (5 bases). Trimming cost V 1 base and J 0 bases, with 9 bases left between them. Per the germline V gene, CDR1 is SNHLY and CDR2 is FYNNEI. This CDR3 has 15 residues. CDR3 coding DNA: TGTGCCAGCAGTGAAGAACTAGGACACCAAGAGACCCAGTACTTC. It translates to CASSEELGHQETQYF. Full variable domain (remainder filled in from reference TRBV2 and TRBJ2-5): EPEVTQTPSHQVTQMGQEVILRCVPISNHLYFYWYRQILGQKVEFLVSFYNNEISEKSEIFDDQFSVERPDGSNFTLKIRSTKLEDSAMYFCASSEELGHQETQYFGPGTRLLVL.

V and J are TRBV2 and TRBJ2-1; 9 positions agree with TRBD2. The CDR3 consists of 14 residues. CDR1 SNHLY and CDR2 FYNNEI come from the germline V gene. The junction had 10 bases not matched to a gene; V was cut back by 7 bases and J by 9 bases. CDR3 protein: CASNGGLASTEQFF. The DNA for the CDR3 is TGTGCCAGCAACGGGGGACTAGCCTCTACTGAGCAGTTCTTC.

This clone was counted a single time. The chain recombines TRBV5-1 with TRBJ2-7, with 10 nucleotides matching TRBD1. CDR1 and CDR2 from the germline V gene are SGHRS and YFSETQ. The ends lost 3 bases at V and 4 bases at J; junction bases unmatched: 10. CDR3 length: 16 amino acids. CDR3 amino acids: CASSSRDRGIFYEQYF. The DNA of the CDR3 is TGCGCCAGCAGCTCCCGGGACAGGGGAATATTTTACGAGCAGTACTTC.

The V call is TRBV5-1, the J call TRBJ2-2; 10 nucleotides agree with TRBD1. Trimming took 4 bases from V and 4 from J; bases not matched to a gene: 10. The germline CDR1 and CDR2 sequences are SGHRS and YFSETQ. The CDR3 is made up of 17 amino acids. CDR3 amino acids: CASSNDPGTGVTGELFF. CDR3 nucleotide sequence: TGCGCCAGCAGCAACGACCCTGGGACAGGGGTCACCGGGGAGCTGTTTTTT.

The V gene is TRBV19, the J gene TRBJ1-5; 8 positions agree with TRBD1. V lost 6 bases and J lost 4; bases outside the gene matches: 5. The CDR3 is 14 amino acids. Germline lookup yields CDR1 LNHDA and CDR2 SQIVND (reference sequence). CDR3 nucleotides: TGTGCCAGTAGCTCGACAGGGGAAAATCAGCCCCAGCATTTT. It is translated as CASSSTGENQPQHF.

The chain is built from TRBV4-2 and TRBJ1-3; possibly TRBD1 for D (6 bases). The CDR3 runs to 18 residues. Germline CDR1 and CDR2: LGHNA and YNFKEQ. V was clipped by 0 bases and J by 0 bases, with 15 bases between them. CDR3 in DNA: TGTGCCAGCAGCCAAGATGGGCAGGGGTCTAGCTCTGGAAACACCATATATTTT. Protein sequence: CASSQDGQGSSSGNTIYF.

The gene calls are TRBV11-2 and TRBJ2-6; D gene uncertain. Germline assignment: CDR1 SGHAT and CDR2 FQNNGV. The CDR3 loop spans 16 amino acids. The V and J ends lost 8 bases and 3 bases respectively, with 17 bases between them. The CDR3 sequence: CASHSLLTLGANVLTF. The CDR3 DNA follows: TGTGCCAGCCACAGCTTGCTTACGCTTGGGGCCAACGTCCTGACTTTC.

The chain couples TRBV5-1 to TRBJ1-3, with D possibly matching TRBD1 (6 bases). The ends were cut back, 4 bases at V and 0 bases at J, with 11 bases in the middle. The CDR3 extends over 15 amino acids. Germline V gene lookup returns CDR1 SGHRS and CDR2 YFSETQ. The CDR3 DNA follows: TGCGCCAGCAGCCAAACAGGGAACTCTGGAAACACCATATATTTT. This codes for CASSQTGNSGNTIYF.

CDR3 amino acids: CASSSTPGLAGGPSYEQYF. The DNA for the CDR3 is TGTGCCAGCAGCTCGACCCCTGGACTAGCGGGAGGGCCTTCCTACGAGCAGTACTTC. The chain couples TRBV7-3 to TRBJ2-7; TRBD2 agrees at 15 bases. Germline values: CDR1 SGHTA, CDR2 FQGTGA. The junction had 11 bases not matched to a gene; V was cut back by 4 bases and J by 1 base. The length of the CDR3 is 19 residues.

The chain recombines TRBV5-1 with TRBJ2-5, with a weak D call TRBD2 (5 bases). V was clipped by 1 base and J by 3 bases, with 7 bases between them. The CDR3 length is 13 residues. Germline CDR1 reads SGHRS; CDR2 reads YFSETQ. This CDR3 is CASSLMGEETQYF. CDR3 DNA: TGCGCCAGCAGCTTGATGGGAGAAGAGACCCAGTACTTC.

The chain joins TRBV5-1 to TRBJ1-1; a possible D gene is TRBD1 (6 bases). The ends were cut back, 0 bases at V and 7 bases at J, with 22 bases in the middle. Germline V gene data show CDR1 as SGHRS and CDR2 as YFSETQ. The CDR3 is 17 amino acids. CDR3 sequence: CASSLEGFSQGQIEAFF. CDR3 nucleotides: TGCGCCAGCAGCTTGGAGGGCTTTTCACAGGGACAAATTGAAGCTTTCTTT.

Here the CDR3 reads CASGSLGRLSRNQPQHF. Here the CDR3 DNA reads TGTGCCAGCGGAAGTCTTGGGAGACTAAGCAGAAATCAGCCCCAGCATTTT. The V and J genes are TRBV21-1 and TRBJ1-5. TRBV21-1 is termed a pseudogene. CDR3 length: 17 residues.

About this clone: Mismatch with germline at one junction end may stem from a read error. The chain carries TRBV7-9 and TRBJ2-7; 7 bases are shared with TRBD2. The CDR3 totals 15 residues. The germline V gene has CDR1 SEHNR and CDR2 FQNEAQ (reference sequence). The DNA of the CDR3 is TGTGCCAGCAGCTACCCTGGAGCGGGGTCCTTCGAGCAGTACTTC. This codes for CASSYPGAGSFEQYF.

The genes are TRBV5-1 and TRBJ2-1; D possibly corresponds to TRBD1 (6 bases). CDR1 and CDR2 (germline): SGHRS, YFSETQ. The CDR3 consists of 15 residues. Between the trimmed V and J ends, which lost 3 bases and 0 bases, there was a span of 10 bases. The CDR3 here is CASSSATGSYNEQFF. In DNA form, the CDR3 reads TGCGCCAGCAGCTCCGCGACAGGCTCCTACAATGAGCAGTTCTTC.